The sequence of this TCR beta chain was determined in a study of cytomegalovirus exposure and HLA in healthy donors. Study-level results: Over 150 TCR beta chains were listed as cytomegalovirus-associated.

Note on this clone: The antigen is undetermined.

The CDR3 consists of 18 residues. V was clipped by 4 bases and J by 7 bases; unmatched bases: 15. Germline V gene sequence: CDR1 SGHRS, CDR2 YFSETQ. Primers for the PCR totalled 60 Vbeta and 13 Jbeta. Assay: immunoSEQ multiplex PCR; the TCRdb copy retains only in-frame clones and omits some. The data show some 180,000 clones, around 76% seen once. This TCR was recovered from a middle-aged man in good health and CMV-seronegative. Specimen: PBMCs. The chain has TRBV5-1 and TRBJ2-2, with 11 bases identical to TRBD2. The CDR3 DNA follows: TGCGCCAGCAGCCCTCCTTTGGATAGCGGGGGGGCCGGCGGGGAGCTGTTTTTT. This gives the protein CASSPPLDSGGAGGELFF.